Shown below are 26 T cell receptor beta chains from a single sample sequenced in a study. One entry per CDR3 protein results from TCRdb running MiXCR on the 5' RACE reads. This table has fewer than 65,000 distinct CDR3 sequences, under 25% appearing once. Tregs were sorted as CD4+CD25+CD127-/low cells. Material for sequencing was tumor-infiltrating Tregs sorted from the breast tumor. Receptor source: a female donor with breast cancer.

As to this clonotype: The conserved final phenylalanine or tryptophan is absent from the CDR3, which likely points to a read error. The chain uses TRBV18 and TRBJ1-1; D is unclear. With 0 bases removed from V and 5 bases from J, the gap between germline ends came to 7 bases. Germline CDR1 is KGHSH and CDR2 is LQKENI. CDR3 length: 13 amino acids. The CDR3 here is CASSPPLGTEAFL. The CDR3 DNA reads as TGTGCCAGCTCACCACCGCTAGGAACTGAAGCTTTCCTT.

This clonotype has ten or more counts. The CDR3 sequence is CASSYRSRASPLHF. CDR3 sequence (DNA): TGTGCCAGCAGTTACCGCAGCAGGGCTTCACCCCTCCACTTT. The rearrangement joins TRBV6-5 to TRBJ1-6; D is perhaps TRBD1 (5 bases). Germline values: CDR1 MNHEY, CDR2 SVGAGI. This CDR3 is 14 amino acids long. V lost 2 bases and J 9 bases, leaving 11 bases between the germline ends.

This clonotype occurred a few times. The CDR3 DNA follows: TGTGCCAGCAGCCCGAGAGCGGGAGGCTCCTACGAGCAGTACTTC. Amino acid sequence: CASSPRAGGSYEQYF. The chain links TRBV6-1 to TRBJ2-7; 9 positions agree with TRBD2. This CDR3 has 15 amino acids. From germline, CDR1 is MNHNS and CDR2 SASEGT. After removal of 6 bases from V and 0 bases from J, the junction contained 6 bases not matched to a gene.

At least ten counts were recorded for this clonotype. This sequence joins TRBV7-9 and TRBJ1-3; no clear D gene. Germline V gene lookup returns CDR1 SEHNR and CDR2 FQNEAQ (reference sequence). V was shortened by 5 bases and J by 4 bases, with 15 bases between the two germline ends. The length of the CDR3 is 15 residues. The CDR3 DNA is TGTGCCAGCAGCCCTCGTAGGAACACCGGAAACACCATATATTTT. Its protein is CASSPRRNTGNTIYF. Complete variable domain (other parts from reference TRBV7-9 and TRBJ1-3): DTGVSQNPRHKITKRGQNVTFRCDPISEHNRLYWYRQTLGQGPEFLTYFQNEAQLEKSRLLSDRFSAERPKGSFSTLEIQRTEQGDSAMYLCASSPRRNTGNTIYFGEGSWLTVV.

This clonotype was counted only a few times. This chain joins TRBV7-8 and TRBJ1-2; no clear D. V was shortened by 5 bases and J by 2 bases, with 6 bases between the two germline ends. Germline V lookup: CDR1 SGHVS, CDR2 FQNEAQ. CDR3 size: 12 residues. The CDR3 spells CASSQGNYGYTF. The DNA for the CDR3 is TGTGCCAGCAGCCAAGGGAACTATGGCTACACCTTC.

This chain joins TRBV30 and TRBJ2-7; tentatively, D is TRBD1 (5 bases). The CDR3 is 12 residues long. Trimming took off 0 bases at V and 6 bases at J, with 9 bases between the two ends. Germline CDR1 GTSNPN, CDR2 SVGIG (reference sequence). The CDR3 is CAWSVTGREQYF. The CDR3 DNA reads TGTGCCTGGAGTGTAACAGGCCGCGAGCAGTACTTC.

This clonotype was counted between two and nine times. This may be a read error: a much more frequent sequence differs by one nucleotide. J is TRBJ2-5 and V is TRBV6-5; D might be TRBD1 (5 bases). This CDR3 spans 13 amino acids. CDR1 is MNHEY and CDR2 is SVGAGI in the germline V gene. The V end lost 5 bases, the J end lost 9 bases, and 16 bases lay between the germline ends. The CDR3 DNA reads TGTGCCAGCAGTGACGGTCCCGGCAGGGCCCAGTACTTC. Translating gives CASSDGPGRAQYF.

The chain uses TRBV19 and TRBJ1-1, with TRBD1 as a possible D gene (5 bases). CDR3 length: 14 amino acids. CDR1 and CDR2 from the germline V gene are LNHDA and SQIVND (reference sequence). Trimming removed 5 bases at V and 5 bases at J, with 15 bases between. CDR3 DNA sequence: TGTGCCAGTAGTTTAGTGGGGCGCGGGACTGAAGCTTTCTTT. Encoded protein: CASSLVGRGTEAFF.

This clonotype has a single count. The chain has TRBV5-6 and TRBJ1-1; the match to TRBD1 covers 8 bases. Germline assignment: CDR1 SGHDT and CDR2 YYEEEE. The CDR3 extends over 14 amino acids. Trimming at V came to 4 bases and at J to 3 bases, leaving 5 bases not matched to a gene. In DNA form, the CDR3 reads TGTGCCAGCAGCCACCAGGGGGCGGACACTGAAGCTTTCTTT. It codes for CASSHQGADTEAFF.

V gene TRBV20-1 combines with J gene TRBJ2-3, with 7 bases matching TRBD1. The length of the CDR3 is 14 residues. Trimming at V came to 6 bases and at J to 7 bases, leaving 13 bases not matched to a gene. The germline CDR1 and CDR2 sequences are DFQATT and SNEGSKA (reference sequence). Here the CDR3 DNA reads TGCAGTGCAGGCCGACGCCAGGGGGAATATACGCAGTATTTT. Translated, it gives CSAGRRQGEYTQYF.

V usage is TRBV6-5 and J usage is TRBJ2-2; D is unclear. The CDR3 has 12 residues. The V end was cut by 8 bases, the J end by 4 bases, with 8 bases between. Germline CDR1 MNHEY, CDR2 SVGAGI. The CDR3 DNA follows: TGTGCCAGCGGCCACTCCACCGGGGAGCTGTTTTTT. It translates to CASGHSTGELFF.

A note on this clonotype: This sequence may be a read error, since a much larger clone differs from it by one base. This chain connects TRBV5-1 to TRBJ1-1; the match to TRBD1 covers 7 bases. Germline V gene data show CDR1 as SGHRS and CDR2 as YFSETQ. The CDR3 is 13 amino acids. DNA for the CDR3: TGCGCCAGCATCGGACAGGAGAACACTGCAGCTTTCTTT. Translation: CASIGQENTAAFF.

On this clonotype itself: This could be a read error, since a much larger clone is one nucleotide away. The gene calls are TRBV7-9 and TRBJ1-2; a weak D match, TRBD1 (6 bases). Germline values: CDR1 SEHNR, CDR2 FQNEAQ (reference sequence). The ends were cut back, 7 bases at V and 3 bases at J, with 15 bases in the middle. This CDR3 contains 14 residues. This CDR3 reads CASNTGSADYGYTF. The CDR3 bases are TGTGCCAGCAATACAGGGAGCGCAGACTATGGCTACACCTTC.

This clonotype was counted between two and nine times. CDR3 sequence reads: CASSSAVWAGVYNEQFF. CDR3 in DNA: TGTGCCAGCAGTTCCGCCGTCTGGGCGGGAGTTTACAATGAGCAGTTCTTC. The chain recombines TRBV27 with TRBJ2-1; the match to TRBD2 covers 7 bases. V shed 4 bases and J 4 bases; nucleotides not matched to a gene: 13. The CDR3 is 17 amino acids. In germline, CDR1 is MNHEY, CDR2 SMNVEV (reference sequence).

In this sample, this clonotype turned up a few times. The V call is TRBV6-1, the J call TRBJ1-2; 9 bases line up with TRBD1. The CDR3 is 15 residues long. Trimming cost V 1 base and J 8 bases; bases outside gene matches: 8. CDR1 MNHNS and CDR2 SASEGT come from the germline V gene. This CDR3 reads CASSEDGQGRRGYTF. As DNA, the CDR3 is TGTGCCAGCAGTGAAGATGGACAGGGGCGTCGAGGCTACACCTTC.

This clonotype was counted only a few times. The V and J genes are TRBV5-1 and TRBJ1-1, with D unresolved. Per germline, CDR1 SGHRS and CDR2 YFSETQ. This CDR3 spans 16 amino acids. V lost 0 bases, J lost 1 base, and 13 bases lay in between. The CDR3 sequence is CASSLGVQAQNTEAFF. CDR3 in DNA: TGCGCCAGCAGCTTGGGTGTCCAGGCGCAGAACACTGAAGCTTTCTTT.

This rearrangement joins TRBV11-2 to TRBJ1-1, with TRBD1 matching over 9 bases. The V gene's germline CDR1 is SGHAT and CDR2 FQNNGV. The CDR3 length is 15 residues. The ends lost 1 base at V and 3 bases at J; junction bases unmatched: 3. The CDR3 DNA follows: TGTGCCAGCAGCTTAGCGGACAGGGGACACACTGAAGCTTTCTTT. It yields the protein CASSLADRGHTEAFF. Variable domain in full (rest from reference TRBV11-2 and TRBJ1-1): EAGVAQSPRYKIIEKRQSVAFWCNPISGHATLYWYQQILGQGPKLLIQFQNNGVVDDSQLPKDRFSAERLKGVDSTLKIQPAKLEDSAVYLCASSLADRGHTEAFFGQGTRLTVV.

There are many counts of this clonotype. This rearrangement joins TRBV7-2 to TRBJ2-2; D perhaps matches TRBD1 (6 bases). Trimming took 5 bases from V and 4 from J, leaving 14 bases between them. Germline CDR1 SGHTA, CDR2 FQGNSA. The CDR3 length is 15 residues. The CDR3 is CASSLSGAGTGELFF. The CDR3 DNA reads TGTGCCAGCAGCCTCTCAGGGGCGGGCACCGGGGAGCTGTTTTTT.

The chain joins TRBV6-5 to TRBJ2-7, with D possibly being TRBD1 (6 bases). The CDR3 is 15 amino acids. Germline V lookup: CDR1 MNHEY, CDR2 SVGAGI. Trimming removed 6 bases at V and 1 base at J, with 16 bases between. The CDR3 loop reads CASSRPRTGSYEQYF. The CDR3 coding sequence is TGTGCCAGCAGCAGACCCCGAACAGGGTCCTACGAGCAGTACTTC.

This clonotype has at least ten counts. The CDR3 DNA sequence: TGTGCCAGCAGTTACTCCTGGTGGAGCGGGAGGGCCACCGGGGAGCTGTTTTTT. Translated: CASSYSWWSGRATGELFF. The chain links TRBV6-2 or TRBV6-3 to TRBJ2-2; 10 bases map to TRBD2. The trim removed 0 bases at V and 4 bases at J, leaving 8 bases unmatched. Per germline, CDR1 MNHEY and CDR2 SVGEGT. The CDR3 runs 18 residues.

This clonotype was seen many times. This chain joins TRBV9 and TRBJ1-2, with a tentative D call TRBD1 (6 bases). V gave up 4 bases and J gave up 8 bases, with 12 bases separating them. The CDR3 length is 12 residues. Per the germline V gene, CDR1 is SGDLS and CDR2 is YYNGEE. The CDR3: CASSPGRGGYTF. CDR3 sequence (DNA): TGTGCCAGCAGCCCGGGAAGGGGGGGCTACACCTTC.

This chain joins TRBV5-1 and TRBJ2-3; TRBD2 is a possible D gene (6 bases). CDR3 length: 14 amino acids. The germline V and J ends were trimmed by 6 bases and 0 bases, with 11 bases remaining between them. Germline-derived CDR1 and CDR2 are SGHRS and YFSETQ. The CDR3 sequence is CASKAGSSTDTQYF. In DNA form, the CDR3 reads TGCGCCAGCAAGGCGGGAAGTAGCACAGATACGCAGTATTTT.

This clonotype has just a few counts. The V gene is TRBV24-1, the J gene TRBJ1-1; tentative D call: TRBD1 (5 bases). CDR1 KGHDR and CDR2 SFDVKD come from the germline V gene. CDR3 length: 13 amino acids. Trimming stripped 9 bases from V and 4 bases from J, with 14 bases between. The CDR3 loop reads CATSTGATTEAFF. The CDR3 nucleotides read TGTGCCACCTCCACCGGGGCGACCACTGAAGCTTTCTTT.

Many counts were recorded for this clonotype. V gene TRBV20-1 combines with J gene TRBJ2-1; D gene uncertain. Germline values: CDR1 DFQATT, CDR2 SNEGSKA (reference sequence). Trimming left V 5 bases short and J 0 bases short, with 5 bases between. The CDR3 is made up of 12 amino acids. CDR3 residues: CSAFSSYNEQFF. The CDR3 DNA sequence: TGCAGTGCTTTTAGCTCCTACAATGAGCAGTTCTTC.

This clonotype was picked up many times. The chain has TRBV24-1 and TRBJ2-1, with D possibly TRBD2 on 6 matching bases. V shed 9 bases and J shed 5 bases, with 13 bases lying between them. CDR1 and CDR2 from the germline V gene are KGHDR and SFDVKD. This CDR3 region has 13 residues. The CDR3 loop reads CATCGDANNEQFF. The CDR3 DNA reads TGTGCCACCTGCGGGGACGCAAACAATGAGCAGTTCTTC.

This clonotype occurred many times. This rearrangement joins TRBV6-5 to TRBJ1-3; 7 nucleotides line up with TRBD1. The CDR3 totals 15 residues. Germline V lookup: CDR1 MNHEY, CDR2 SVGAGI. J gave up 2 bases and V 7 bases, and 8 bases lay outside the gene matches. CDR3 bases: TGTGCCAGCACCCGGGACAGCTCGACTGGAAACACCATATATTTT. Translation: CASTRDSSTGNTIYF.